This T cell receptor beta chain was retrieved from a study of spatial heterogeneity in lung cancer. Findings and limits, study-wide: Tracking of ubiquitous and regional nonsynonymous mutations by counts of ubiquitous and regional expanded TCRs, respectively, was seen. Tracking of tumor mutation counts was seen in expanded intratumoral alpha and beta TCR counts.

This clonotype is labeled medium-sized. Its antigen is currently unknown. A unique molecular identifier was carried by every single TCR cDNA molecule. TCRdb called the 5' RACE reads again in MiXCR, with one record for every CDR3 protein. Among about 7,000 distinct CDR3 sequences listed, 10% to 15% were seen once. This CDR3 contains 12 residues. Germline CDR1 and CDR2: ENHRY and SYGVKD. The germline V and J ends were trimmed by 11 bases and 5 bases, with 15 bases remaining between them. Specified time point: sample taken at primary tumor resection. Donation came from over 60 patients with untreated early-stage non-small cell lung cancer. Researchers sequenced whole RNA taken from tumor, nontumor lung or frozen PBMC without sorting.

This chain connects TRBV10-3 to TRBJ2-5; the D call may be TRBD1 or TRBD2 (5 bases each). The sample consisted of lung tumor tissue, taken at surgery. The receptor's source is a male donor with early-stage non-small cell lung cancer. CDR3: CASSRDEETQYF. For the CDR3, the DNA is TGTGCCTCTTCTCGGGACGAGGAGACCCAGTACTTC.